This T cell receptor beta chain was recovered during a study of T cells in Graves' hyperthyroidism and ophthalmopathy. Study information: Before treatment of any kind, peripheral blood was taken at initial diagnosis.

It was RNA transcripts that yielded the amplified TCR beta CDR3 regions. A first-round RT-PCR of the TCR CDR3 used the HTBI primer set. TCRdb re-analysed the multiplex PCR reads in MiXCR, keeping a single row per CDR3 protein. This sample has approximately 600,000 distinct CDR3 sequences, with more than 20% found just once. The CDR3 has 18 residues. The germline gives CDR1 SGHRS, CDR2 YFSETQ. The V and J ends lost 4 bases and 0 bases, in that order; junction bases with no gene match: 11. A patient was excluded if there was uncontrolled infection, other autoimmune disease, pregnancy or lactation. This sample holds PBMCs from less than 11 ml fresh peripheral blood.

The V call is TRBV5-1, the J call TRBJ2-7; TRBD2 matches 12 bases. The sample comprised blood. The receptor's source is a man aged 25-45 years with Graves' ophthalmopathy. The CDR3 is CASSTSGTSGRSSYEQYF. The CDR3 DNA reads as TGCGCCAGCAGCACCTCCGGGACTAGCGGGCGTAGCTCCTACGAGCAGTACTTC.